This T cell receptor (beta chain) was sequenced for a study of human T cells and chemical hapten exposure. Study overall: The upper back received 0.01% DPC by patch testing, with results read at 6 days. Mainly, slight library volume differences in the pool made TCR yields vary.

Overall study results and limits: Expanded TCRs created a significantly greater count of big CDR3 similarity clusters than controls did.

This clonotype was seen at least ten times. The antigen is undetermined. Time point indicated: pre-sensitization, week 0. Treatment meaning: therapeutic diphenylcyclopropenone sensitization with weekly scalp DPC. Every patch test was put on after a blood sample was taken. V dropped 4 bases and J dropped 7; count of bases not matched to a gene: 18. The CDR3 runs to 18 residues. Germline-derived CDR1 and CDR2 are SGHNT and YYREEE (reference sequence). TCRdb re-analysed the RACE reads in MiXCR, keeping a single row per CDR3 protein. Of about 61,000 distinct CDR3 sequences listed, approximately 6.7% were seen once; the top ten hold approximately 1.6%.

The chain employs TRBV5-4 and TRBJ2-1; the match to TRBD1 covers 9 bases. The sequence was obtained from a woman aged 25 to 45 with alopecia areata. Some clones in this sample may be carry-over from other donors' samples. The sample was whole blood, taken in connection with sensitization to the hapten diphenylcyclopropenone (DPC). The CDR3: CASSGSPGQGRVANEQFF. CDR3 nucleotide sequence: TGTGCCAGCAGCGGCAGCCCCGGACAGGGGCGGGTTGCAAATGAGCAGTTCTTC.